The T cell receptor beta chain under discussion was sequenced for a study of blood T cell repertoires in COVID-19. Germline V gives CDR1 SEHNR, CDR2 FQNEAQ (reference sequence). The CDR3 extends over 13 amino acids. Trimming took off 1 base at V and 7 bases at J, with 10 bases between the two ends. The protocol was immunoSEQ multiplex PCR, while the TCRdb copy is restricted to in-frame clones and leaves out a portion. The top ten clones hold approximately 23% of a sample with about 44,000 clones, 87% of them seen once. This sequence joins TRBV7-9 and TRBJ1-2; D remains ambiguous. Sequences were obtained from peripheral blood. The source is a woman older than 75 in a cohort sampled during active or convalescent COVID-19. CDR3 protein: CASSLELRGGYTF. DNA for the CDR3: TGTGCCAGCAGCTTAGAACTTCGTGGTGGCTACACCTTC.